The rows below give T cell receptor beta chains drawn from one sample of a study of blood T cell repertoires in COVID-19. The table came from immunoSEQ multiplex PCR; TCRdb's copy has only in-frame clones and leaves some out. The sample carries approximately 260,000 clones, approximately 89% recorded once. Sequencing input: peripheral blood. The receptor source for this set is a woman in her 40s who had recovered from COVID-19. CDR3s leave out the opening cysteine and the closing phenylalanine or tryptophan. Fields, in order: clone size, J gene, V gene, CDR3 protein. Expanded clones get a size class; other rows say once, few or many, or leave the size out.

clone size: NA
J gene: TRBJ1-1
V gene: TRBV9
CDR3 protein: ASSERGGTEAF

clone size: few
J gene: TRBJ2-2
V gene: TRBV7-2
CDR3 protein: ASSRQGGNTGELF

clone size: NA
J gene: TRBJ1-2
V gene: TRBV20-1
CDR3 protein: SIREGYT

clone size: NA
J gene: TRBJ2-1
V gene: TRBV18
CDR3 protein: ASSPGLAGMGNEQF

clone size: NA
J gene: TRBJ2-3
V gene: TRBV30
CDR3 protein: AWSVGRRSTDTQY

clone size: NA
J gene: TRBJ1-2
V gene: TRBV24-1
CDR3 protein: ATSDSLNSYGYT

clone size: NA
J gene: TRBJ2-5
V gene: TRBV3-1/TRBV3-2
CDR3 protein: ASSRETRLETQY

clone size: NA
J gene: TRBJ2-5
V gene: TRBV30
CDR3 protein: AWRPTRETQY

clone size: NA
J gene: TRBJ1-2
V gene: TRBV5-4
CDR3 protein: ASTLMGASGNYGYT

clone size: NA
J gene: TRBJ2-5
V gene: TRBV5-4
CDR3 protein: ATGLAGGYQETQY

clone size: NA
J gene: TRBJ2-5
V gene: TRBV6-1
CDR3 protein: ASSESAFGGGPETQY

clone size: once
J gene: TRBJ2-1
V gene: TRBV7-3
CDR3 protein: ASSLGLGWTSGDEQF

clone size: NA
J gene: TRBJ2-2
V gene: TRBV29-1
CDR3 protein: SVKQGFNTGELF

clone size: NA
J gene: TRBJ1-2
V gene: TRBV21-1
CDR3 protein: ASSKADRRYYGYT

clone size: NA
J gene: TRBJ2-3
V gene: TRBV12-5
CDR3 protein: ASGLGLAGFTDTQY

clone size: NA
J gene: TRBJ2-3
V gene: TRBV28
CDR3 protein: ASRSGVSTDTQY

clone size: NA
J gene: TRBJ2-7
V gene: TRBV4-1
CDR3 protein: ASSQQTGSYEQY

clone size: NA
J gene: TRBJ2-2
V gene: TRBV5-4
CDR3 protein: ASSPGTSGGAGTGELF

clone size: NA
J gene: TRBJ1-2
V gene: TRBV9
CDR3 protein: ASSSPIYDRGGGYT

clone size: NA
J gene: TRBJ2-7
V gene: TRBV10-3
CDR3 protein: ATLGTSRTLEQY

clone size: NA
J gene: TRBJ2-1
V gene: TRBV9
CDR3 protein: ASSETSGRSYNEQF

clone size: NA
J gene: TRBJ1-5
V gene: TRBV5-3
CDR3 protein: ARSLGREINQPQH

clone size: NA
J gene: TRBJ2-7
V gene: TRBV2
CDR3 protein: ASSAKLTSYEQY

clone size: NA
J gene: TRBJ2-1
V gene: TRBV6-6
CDR3 protein: ASSAGTSGHEQF

clone size: NA
J gene: TRBJ1-3
V gene: TRBV18
CDR3 protein: ASSPDRAGNTIY

clone size: NA
J gene: TRBJ1-1
V gene: TRBV4-3
CDR3 protein: ASSLWTGEVSEAF

clone size: NA
J gene: TRBJ2-3
V gene: TRBV3-1/TRBV3-2
CDR3 protein: ASSHANKERTQY

clone size: NA
J gene: TRBJ1-5
V gene: TRBV19
CDR3 protein: ASSMVGVSNQPQH

clone size: once
J gene: TRBJ2-2
V gene: TRBV6-5
CDR3 protein: ASSDRGLNTGELF

clone size: NA
J gene: TRBJ2-1
V gene: TRBV21-1
CDR3 protein: ASSKGLPSREQF

clone size: NA
J gene: TRBJ1-1
V gene: TRBV6-5
CDR3 protein: ASRIQMNTEAF

clone size: NA
J gene: TRBJ2-3
V gene: TRBV11-2
CDR3 protein: ASSLGADTQY

clone size: NA
J gene: TRBJ2-1
V gene: TRBV5-1
CDR3 protein: ASSLAGTRIYNEQF

clone size: few
J gene: TRBJ1-5
V gene: TRBV9
CDR3 protein: ASSLGQGENQPQH

clone size: NA
J gene: TRBJ2-5
V gene: TRBV5-5
CDR3 protein: ASSLAPSAQETQY

clone size: NA
J gene: TRBJ2-3
V gene: TRBV6-6
CDR3 protein: ASSPVGPQSGGAPDTQY

clone size: NA
J gene: TRBJ2-2
V gene: TRBV5-6
CDR3 protein: ASSLVPGLTGELF

clone size: NA
J gene: TRBJ1-1
V gene: TRBV6-1
CDR3 protein: ASSESGGRRLEF

clone size: NA
J gene: TRBJ2-3
V gene: TRBV3-1/TRBV3-2
CDR3 protein: ASSPGQTDTQY

clone size: NA
J gene: TRBJ1-2
V gene: TRBV5-1
CDR3 protein: ASSPTSGQGYHNYGYT

clone size: NA
J gene: TRBJ2-2
V gene: TRBV2
CDR3 protein: ASPRIVNTGELF

clone size: NA
J gene: TRBJ2-2
V gene: TRBV3-1/TRBV3-2
CDR3 protein: ASSSIDRGWSGELF

clone size: NA
J gene: TRBJ1-1
V gene: TRBV28
CDR3 protein: ASKLGGNTEAF

clone size: NA
J gene: TRBJ1-1
V gene: TRBV30
CDR3 protein: AWTPGESEAF

clone size: NA
J gene: TRBJ1-6
V gene: TRBV19
CDR3 protein: ASSIPYRADSPLH